These 9 T cell receptor beta chains came from one sample sequenced in a study of shared clonotypes between healthy human individuals. Repertoires were generated with immunoSEQ multiplex PCR, while TCRdb's copy carries only in-frame clones and drops some. Seen here are 600,000 to 700,000 clones, around 73% observed once, and the top ten hold around 2%. The sample taken for sequencing was memory CD4+ T cells sorted from blood. Subset indicated: CD45RA-negative fraction. The origin of the receptors is a woman aged 30 to 39 in good health.

The V gene is TRBV28, the J gene TRBJ1-2; no definite D call. This CDR3 is built from 12 residues. The V gene lost 7 bases and the J gene lost 0 bases, with 6 bases spanning the gap. Germline-derived CDR1 and CDR2 are MDHEN and SYDVKM. The CDR3 DNA reads as TGTGCCAGCACCCCAGCTAACTATGGCTACACCTTC. It yields the protein CASTPANYGYTF.

V and J are TRBV5-1 and TRBJ2-5; 11 bases are shared with TRBD2. The CDR3 sequence is 16 residues long. CDR1 and CDR2 (germline): SGHRS, YFSETQ. With V trimmed by 3 bases and J by 5 bases, 9 bases remained unmatched. The CDR3 coding sequence is TGCGCCAGCAGCTGGAACTTAGCGGGAGGGACGGAGACCCAGTACTTC. Protein product: CASSWNLAGGTETQYF.

The V call is TRBV27, the J call TRBJ2-5, with D unresolved. The CDR3 spans 12 residues. Looked up from germline, CDR1 is MNHEY and CDR2 is SMNVEV (reference sequence). V gave up 3 bases and J gave up 1 base, with 3 bases separating them. CDR3 protein: CASSFAQETQYF. The CDR3 nucleotides are TGTGCCAGCAGTTTCGCCCAAGAGACCCAGTACTTC.

This sequence joins TRBV19 and TRBJ1-5; TRBD1 agrees at 8 bases. CDR1 is LNHDA, CDR2 SQIVND, per germline (reference sequence). V shed 4 bases, J shed 4 bases, and the junction held 9 bases outside the gene matches. There are 16 residues in the CDR3. The CDR3 sequence: CASSSDRGEWNQPQHF. The DNA of the CDR3 is TGTGCCAGTAGTAGTGACAGGGGTGAGTGGAATCAGCCCCAGCATTTT.

CDR3 nucleotide sequence: TGTGCCAGCAGCTTATCGGGGGGCGACAATCAGCCCCAGCATTTT. Residues: CASSLSGGDNQPQHF. The chain couples TRBV7-9 to TRBJ1-5; possible D gene TRBD1, 6 bases. Germline lookup yields CDR1 SEHNR and CDR2 FQNEAQ (reference sequence). The CDR3 sequence is 15 residues long. V gave up 2 bases and J gave up 3 bases, with 11 bases separating them.

There are a few counts of this clone. The genes are TRBV5-1 and TRBJ1-1, with D perhaps matching TRBD1 (5 bases). In germline, CDR1 is SGHRS, CDR2 YFSETQ. The CDR3 length is 12 residues. V was clipped by 4 bases and J by 8 bases, with 12 bases between them. This CDR3 is CASSGERTEAFF. Here the CDR3 DNA reads TGCGCCAGCAGCGGGGAAAGGACAGAAGCTTTCTTT.

Only a few counts were recorded for this clone. V usage is TRBV14 and J usage is TRBJ2-7; 7 positions match TRBD2. The J segment lost 2 bases and the V segment lost 3 bases, leaving 4 bases of the junction unmatched. From germline, CDR1 is SGHDN and CDR2 FVKESK. CDR3 length: 14 amino acids. The CDR3 reads CASSHGGGAYEQYF. In DNA form, the CDR3 reads TGTGCCAGCAGCCACGGGGGAGGGGCCTACGAGCAGTACTTC.

This chain joins TRBV10-2 and TRBJ2-3; D is undetermined. The CDR3 consists of 14 residues. V was clipped by 0 bases and J by 8 bases, with 12 bases between them. CDR1 is WSHSY, CDR2 SAAADI, per germline. The CDR3 spells CASSESIMVGTQYF. The DNA of the CDR3 is TGCGCCAGCAGTGAGTCGATTATGGTTGGTACGCAGTATTTT.

About this clone: Other DNA sequences within the sample encode an identical CDR3. CDR3 amino acids: CASRRGMNTEAFF. The CDR3 DNA reads as TGTGCCAGCAGAAGGGGCATGAACACTGAAGCTTTCTTT. The chain joins TRBV11-2 to TRBJ1-1, with D possibly being TRBD1 (5 bases). CDR1 is SGHAT, CDR2 FQNNGV, per germline. The CDR3 length is 13 residues. The germline V and J ends were trimmed by 6 bases and 0 bases, with 8 bases remaining between them.